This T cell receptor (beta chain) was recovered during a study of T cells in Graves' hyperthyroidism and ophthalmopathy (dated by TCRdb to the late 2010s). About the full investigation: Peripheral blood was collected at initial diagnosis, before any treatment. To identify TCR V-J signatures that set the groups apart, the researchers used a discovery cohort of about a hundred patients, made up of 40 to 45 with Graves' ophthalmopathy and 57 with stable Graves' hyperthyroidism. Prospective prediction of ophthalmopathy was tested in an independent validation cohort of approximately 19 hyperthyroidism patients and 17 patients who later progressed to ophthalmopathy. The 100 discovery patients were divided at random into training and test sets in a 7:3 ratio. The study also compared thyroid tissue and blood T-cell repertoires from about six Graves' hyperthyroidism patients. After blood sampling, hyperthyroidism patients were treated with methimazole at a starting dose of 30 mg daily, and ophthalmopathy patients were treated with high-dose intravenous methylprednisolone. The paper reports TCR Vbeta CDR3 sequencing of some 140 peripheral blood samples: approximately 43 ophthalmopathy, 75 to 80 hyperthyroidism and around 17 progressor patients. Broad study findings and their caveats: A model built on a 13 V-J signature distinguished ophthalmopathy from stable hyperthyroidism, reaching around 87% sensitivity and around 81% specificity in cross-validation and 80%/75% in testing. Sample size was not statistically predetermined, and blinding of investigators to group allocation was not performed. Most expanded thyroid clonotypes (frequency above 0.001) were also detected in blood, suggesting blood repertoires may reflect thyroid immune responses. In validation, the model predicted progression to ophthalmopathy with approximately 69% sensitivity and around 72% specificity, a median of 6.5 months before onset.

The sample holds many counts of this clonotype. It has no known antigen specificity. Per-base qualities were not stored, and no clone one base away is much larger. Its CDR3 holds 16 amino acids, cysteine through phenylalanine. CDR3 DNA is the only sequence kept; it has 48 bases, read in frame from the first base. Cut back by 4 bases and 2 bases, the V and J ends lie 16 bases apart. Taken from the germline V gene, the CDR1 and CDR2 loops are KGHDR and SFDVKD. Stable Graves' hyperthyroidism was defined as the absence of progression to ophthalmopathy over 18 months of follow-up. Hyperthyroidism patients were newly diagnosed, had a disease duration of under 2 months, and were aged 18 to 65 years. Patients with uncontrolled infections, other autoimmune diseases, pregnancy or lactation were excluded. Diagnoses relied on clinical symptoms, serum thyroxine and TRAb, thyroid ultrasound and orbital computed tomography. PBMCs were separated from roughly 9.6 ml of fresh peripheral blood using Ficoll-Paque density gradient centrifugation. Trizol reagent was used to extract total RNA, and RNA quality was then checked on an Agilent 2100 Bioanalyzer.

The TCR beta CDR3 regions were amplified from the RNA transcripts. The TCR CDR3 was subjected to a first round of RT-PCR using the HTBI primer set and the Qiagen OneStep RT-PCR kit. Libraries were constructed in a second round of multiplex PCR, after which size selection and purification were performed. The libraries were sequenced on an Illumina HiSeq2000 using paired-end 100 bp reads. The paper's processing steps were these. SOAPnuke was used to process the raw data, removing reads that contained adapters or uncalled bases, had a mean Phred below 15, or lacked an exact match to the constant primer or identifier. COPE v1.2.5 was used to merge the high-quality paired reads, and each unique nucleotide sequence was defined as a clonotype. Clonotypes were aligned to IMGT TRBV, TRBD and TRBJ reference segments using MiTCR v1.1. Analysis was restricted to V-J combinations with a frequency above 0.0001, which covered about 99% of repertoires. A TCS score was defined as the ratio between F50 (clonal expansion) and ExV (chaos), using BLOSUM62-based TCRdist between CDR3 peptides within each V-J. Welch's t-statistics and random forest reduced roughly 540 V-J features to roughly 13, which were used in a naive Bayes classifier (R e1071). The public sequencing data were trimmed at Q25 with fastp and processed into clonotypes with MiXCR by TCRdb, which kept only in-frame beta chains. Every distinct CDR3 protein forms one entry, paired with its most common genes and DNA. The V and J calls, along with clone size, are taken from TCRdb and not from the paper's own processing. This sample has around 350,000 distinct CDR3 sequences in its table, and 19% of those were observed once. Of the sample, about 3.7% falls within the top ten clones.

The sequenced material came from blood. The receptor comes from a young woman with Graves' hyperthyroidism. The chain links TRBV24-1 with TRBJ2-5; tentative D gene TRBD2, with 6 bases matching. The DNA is TGTGCCACCAGTGACCCGGGGGACCAACGGCAAGAGACCCAGTACTTC. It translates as CATSDPGDQRQETQYF.